This is a list of T cell receptor beta chains from one sample in a study of response to subunit inactivated influenza vaccine. Each CDR3 protein is one row after TCRdb ran MiXCR on the RT-PCR reads. The table shows hundreds of thousands of distinct CDR3 sequences, with 18% occurring only once. The specimen comprised PBMCs from blood, sampled 4 to 6 days after vaccination. Receptors were obtained from a man aged 45-60 years who received an inactivated influenza vaccine. Each CDR3 is given with its conserved first and last residue. D genes are given only for firm matches. For some rows the clone size is stated as once, few or many, or as a class when expanded; others skip it.

len,j_gene,abundance,d_gene,v_gene,CDR3nt,CDR3aa
15,TRBJ2-3,few,TRBD1,TRBV6-1,TGTGCCAGCAAAACGGGACAGGGAATCGCAGATACGCAGTATTTT,CASKTGQGIADTQYF
13,TRBJ1-3,few,TRBD1,TRBV29-1,TGCAGCACGAGGACAGGGGGCGAAAACACCATATATTTT,CSTRTGGENTIYF
17,TRBJ2-7,.,.,TRBV7-6,TGTGCCAGCGGCTTAGCGCTTCTGGGGCGGCTTCACTACGAGCAGTACTTC,CASGLALLGRLHYEQYF
14,TRBJ2-3,few,.,TRBV3-1,TGTGCCAGCAGCCAAACCTACAGCACAGATACGCAGTATTTT,CASSQTYSTDTQYF
12,TRBJ2-2,many,.,TRBV12-3/TRBV12-4,TGTGCCAGCACCCCTTCGTCGGGGGAGCTGTTTTTT,CASTPSSGELFF
13,TRBJ1-1,.,.,TRBV18,TGTGCCACTACGGGGCACTTAAACACTGAAGCTTTCTTT,CATTGHLNTEAFF
15,TRBJ2-1,.,TRBD1,TRBV28,TGTGCCAGCAGTTCCCCGGGACAGGGATTAGATGAGCAGTTCTTC,CASSSPGQGLDEQFF
15,TRBJ1-5,.,.,TRBV5-5,TGTGCCAGCAGCGGTGGGACGGTAAGCAATCAGCCCCAGCATTTT,CASSGGTVSNQPQHF
16,TRBJ2-6,few,.,TRBV4-3,TGCGCCAGCAGCCAAGGCCGGATGGCTGGGGCCAACGTCCTGACTTTC,CASSQGRMAGANVLTF
15,TRBJ2-1,many,.,TRBV7-2,TGTGCCAGCAGTTTAGAGGGGAGCTCCTACAATGAGCAGTTCTTC,CASSLEGSSYNEQFF
13,TRBJ2-5,.,.,TRBV29-1,TGCAGCGCCCAAAGGGGCTCGCAAGAGACCCAGTACTTC,CSAQRGSQETQYF
14,TRBJ1-6,many,TRBD1,TRBV12-3/TRBV12-4,TGTGCCAGCAGTTTCCTGGACAGGGGGAGACCCCTCCACTTT,CASSFLDRGRPLHF
14,TRBJ2-2,.,.,TRBV5-1,TGCGCCAGCAGCTTGTACAGGGATACCGGGGAGCTGTTTTTT,CASSLYRDTGELFF
15,TRBJ2-1,.,TRBD2,TRBV15,TGTGCCACCAGCAGGATACTAGCGGGAGTTGGTGAGCAGTTCTTC,CATSRILAGVGEQFF
16,TRBJ2-1,.,TRBD2,TRBV9,TGTGCCAGCAGCGTATCAAGCGGGAGGACAGGAAATGAGCAGTTCTTC,CASSVSSGRTGNEQFF
15,TRBJ2-3,.,TRBD2,TRBV6-1,TGTGCCAGCAGAGCTAGCGGGAGGTGGGCAGATACGCAGTATTTT,CASRASGRWADTQYF
14,TRBJ1-2,.,TRBD1,TRBV20-1,TGCAGTGCTAGGGCGGGACAGAATCACTATGGCTACACCTTC,CSARAGQNHYGYTF
16,TRBJ2-2,few,.,TRBV4-3,TGCGCCAGCAGCCAAGAGATCGGGGCGAACACCGGGGAGCTGTTTTTT,CASSQEIGANTGELFF
15,TRBJ2-4,many,.,TRBV7-2,TGTGCCAGCAGCCCGTCAAACCTAGCCAAAAACATTCAGTACTTC,CASSPSNLAKNIQYF
13,TRBJ2-3,few,.,TRBV19,TGTGCCAGTAGTATAGATCGCGGGGATACGCAGTATTTT,CASSIDRGDTQYF
14,TRBJ2-3,.,TRBD2,TRBV29-1,TGCAGCGGCTCGCTAGCGGGAGGGACAGATACGCAGTATTTT,CSGSLAGGTDTQYF
16,TRBJ1-4,few,TRBD1,TRBV4-3,TGCGCCAGCAGCCAGCTCCCGGGACAGGGGAATGAAAAACTGTTTTTT,CASSQLPGQGNEKLFF
14,TRBJ2-1,.,.,TRBV20-1,TGCAGTGCTAGTTCCGATTGGGGGGGCGATGAGCAGTTCTTC,CSASSDWGGDEQFF
16,TRBJ2-7,.,TRBD2,TRBV7-2,TGTGCCAGCAGCTTAGGGGGACTAGCGGGGAACTACGAGCAGTACTTC,CASSLGGLAGNYEQYF
14,TRBJ2-1,many,.,TRBV7-2,TGTGCCAGCAGCTTAATACGGGGTTACAATGAGCAGTTCTTC,CASSLIRGYNEQFF
13,TRBJ1-3,once,.,TRBV5-1,TGCGCCAGCAGCTTGGAAGGGAAGAACACCATATATTTT,CASSLEGKNTIYF